These T cell receptor beta chains were read from a single sample in a study of shared clonotypes between healthy human individuals. The data were produced by immunoSEQ multiplex PCR, yet TCRdb's version contains in-frame clones alone and is incomplete. This table holds 650,000 to 800,000 clones, approximately 72% found once. The material sequenced was memory CD4+ T cells sorted from blood. The receptors here all came from a woman under 40 in good health. CDR3s include the opening cysteine and the closing phenylalanine or tryptophan. Fields, in order: V gene, J gene, clone size, CDR3 protein. The size field is filled for only some rows; it gives once, few, many or a size class.

TRBV27	TRBJ2-3	once	CASRSQTSGILRDTQYF
TRBV27	TRBJ1-5	-	CASSFGQGADQPQHF
TRBV5-5	TRBJ1-5	-	CASSLTAGGYSNQPQHF
TRBV19	TRBJ1-5	-	CASLPTGTSNQPQHF
TRBV5-1	TRBJ1-1	-	CASSLTGTYNENTEAFF
TRBV5-4	TRBJ2-3	-	CASSLVSGTDTQYF
TRBV6-1	TRBJ1-1	-	CASSSYSVTEAFF
TRBV7-9	TRBJ2-4	-	CASSSAGGATKNIQYF
TRBV11-2	TRBJ2-5	-	CASSPQGLAGRETQYF
TRBV5-1	TRBJ2-7	few	CASSPDRDGQYF
TRBV11-1	TRBJ2-7	-	CASSLGTGSVRKQYF
TRBV30	TRBJ1-5	-	CAWSVGQGSNQPQHF
TRBV6-1	TRBJ1-2	-	CASSADRFYGYTF
TRBV5-1	TRBJ1-3	-	CASSLVSSGNTIYF
TRBV5-1	TRBJ2-1	-	CASSLAYPQMGEQFF
TRBV11-2	TRBJ2-5	few	CASSLDRGWEETQYF
TRBV5-8	TRBJ2-5	-	CASSAPGLAGETQYF
TRBV2	TRBJ2-1	-	CASSPDRVRNNEQFF
TRBV7-2	TRBJ2-1	few	CASSTGLYNEQFF
TRBV19	TRBJ2-1	many	CASSFYNEQFF
TRBV4-2	TRBJ2-5	-	CASSHERGETQYF
TRBV5-1	TRBJ2-5	few	CASSSTRAKETQYF
TRBV7-3	TRBJ2-1	-	CASSLGATSGSVNEQFF
TRBV6-6	TRBJ2-3	once	CASSYETITDTQYF
TRBV19	TRBJ1-1	-	CATRAPGRPEAFF
TRBV4-1	TRBJ2-5	once	CASSQGFQETQYF
TRBV30	TRBJ1-3	-	CAWSVTSSGNTIYF
TRBV4-1	TRBJ2-2	-	CASSQRTSGRTGELFF
TRBV27	TRBJ1-1	few	CASRTGTGGTEAFF
TRBV28	TRBJ2-1	-	CASSLLAGQSEAYNEQFF
TRBV15	TRBJ2-3	many	CATSSYPGQRTDTQYF
TRBV7-9	TRBJ2-7	-	CASSSQRGYEQYF
TRBV7-9	TRBJ2-2	-	CASSPQPAELFF
TRBV6-5	TRBJ2-3	-	CASSYRVSDTQYF
TRBV21-1	TRBJ1-5	-	CASSGTGEDQPQHF
TRBV4-2	TRBJ1-4	-	CASSQDGGRTNEKLFF
TRBV11-2	TRBJ2-6	once	CASIGSGGPLSGANVLTF
TRBV5-1	TRBJ2-7	once	CASSLGTGGADF
TRBV9	TRBJ2-1	-	CASSVAGTSGKSYNEQFF
TRBV7-9	TRBJ1-5	few	CASSFGQPNQPQHF
TRBV20-1	TRBJ2-5	-	CSARNGETQYF
TRBV18	TRBJ1-5	few	CASSEGRDQPQHF
TRBV18	TRBJ2-1	-	CASSLSGTSGNNEQFF
TRBV29-1	TRBJ1-2	few	CSVVKGGTNYGYTF